This T cell receptor beta chain is from a study of lymphopenia after photon versus proton radiotherapy (dated by TCRdb to between 2019 and 2020). Background for the entire study: In patients with gastrointestinal tumors who developed high-grade lymphopenia, the study compared the immunological effects of photon radiation therapy with those of proton radiation therapy. The cohort comprised 20 or so patients with gastrointestinal tumors who received either photon or proton therapy and then developed lymphopenia. The goal of the study was to describe how the two radiation modalities differ in their effects on the immune system. The investigation overall reported the following: After the lymphocyte count nadir, oligoclonal expansion, especially of CD8+ Temra cells, was observed in photon-treated repertoires, and the drop in diversity was driven by this expansion. During treatment, patients who received photon therapy lost naive T cells and TCR diversity and gained effector/memory populations, whereas patients who received proton therapy remained relatively stable. Among patients across the cohort who died, overall survival time showed an inverse correlation with a larger post-nadir drop in TCR diversity. The authors looked at the survival association only in patients who died, and they framed better survival with proton therapy as a possibility rather than a demonstrated result.

CDR1 and CDR2 (SGHKS, YYEKEE) derive from the germline V gene (reference sequence). Reading from cysteine to phenylalanine, the CDR3 counts 17 amino acids. The only DNA kept is the CDR3, 51 bases in frame from the first base. V lost 1 base and J lost 5 bases, and the count of bases not matched to a germline gene is 14. Turning to this clone: What antigen it recognizes has not been identified. No base qualities exist here, and no much larger clone lies one base off it.

The method was the immunoSEQ multiplex PCR assay. T cell repertoires were profiled by deep sequencing of rearranged TCR beta loci, alongside multiparametric flow cytometry. TCRdb stores this immuneACCESS table with in-frame sequences only. Part of the clones is absent; in the studies checked, under half of the shortfall reflects unresolved V genes, and no reason is known for the rest. The table for this sample lists some 76,000 clones; 80% to 95% of them were counted only once. Together, the top ten hold over 2% of the sample. The clonotype comes from a woman aged 40 to 55 with cholangiocarcinoma. The V and J genes are TRBV5-5 and TRBJ2-5, with 7 junctional bases fitting TRBD2. This material consisted of peripheral blood, taken from a patient treated with photon-based radiotherapy. The nucleotides are TGTGCCAGCAGCTTGATCACTAGCGCGACTACCCGGGAGACCCAGTACTTC. Its translation reads: CASSLITSATTRETQYF.